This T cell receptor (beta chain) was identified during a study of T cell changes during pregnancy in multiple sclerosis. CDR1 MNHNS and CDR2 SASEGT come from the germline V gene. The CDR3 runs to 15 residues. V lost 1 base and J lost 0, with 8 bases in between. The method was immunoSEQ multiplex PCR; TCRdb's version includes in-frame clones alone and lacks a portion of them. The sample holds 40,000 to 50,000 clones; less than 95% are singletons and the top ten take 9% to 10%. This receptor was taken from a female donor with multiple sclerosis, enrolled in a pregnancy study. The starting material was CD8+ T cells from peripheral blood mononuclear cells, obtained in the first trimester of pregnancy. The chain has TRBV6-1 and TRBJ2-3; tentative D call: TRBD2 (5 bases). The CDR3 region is CASSEDGGSTDTQYF. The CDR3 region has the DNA TGTGCCAGCAGTGAAGACGGAGGAAGCACAGATACGCAGTATTTT.